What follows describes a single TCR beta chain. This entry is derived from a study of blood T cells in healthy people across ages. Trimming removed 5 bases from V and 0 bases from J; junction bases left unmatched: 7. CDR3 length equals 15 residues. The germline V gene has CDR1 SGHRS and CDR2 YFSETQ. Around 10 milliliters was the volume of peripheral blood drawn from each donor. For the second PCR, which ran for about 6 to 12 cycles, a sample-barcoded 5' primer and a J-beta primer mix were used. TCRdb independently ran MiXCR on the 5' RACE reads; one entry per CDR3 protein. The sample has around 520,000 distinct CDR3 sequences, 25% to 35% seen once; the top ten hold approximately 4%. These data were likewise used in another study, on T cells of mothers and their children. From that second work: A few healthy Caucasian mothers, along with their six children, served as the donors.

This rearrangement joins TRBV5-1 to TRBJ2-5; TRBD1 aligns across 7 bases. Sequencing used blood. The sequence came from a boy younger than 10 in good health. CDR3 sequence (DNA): TGCGCCAGCAGGCCGGGACAGATGTACCAAGAGACCCAGTACTTC. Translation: CASRPGQMYQETQYF.